Listed below are T cell receptor beta chains from one sample, sequenced in a study of shared clonotypes between healthy human individuals. TCRdb keeps only in-frame clones here, not all; method: immunoSEQ multiplex PCR. The sample records over 2 million clones, approximately 95% being singletons. What was sequenced was naive CD4+ T cells sorted from blood. The receptors were gathered from a man in his late teens or twenties in good health. CDR3s include the opening cysteine and the closing phenylalanine or tryptophan. A D gene is named only where the DNA matches it firmly. Clone size is not always given. Where it is, it says once, few, many or a class for expanded clones.

j_gene | len | abundance | v_gene | d_gene | CDR3aa | CDR3nt
TRBJ2-7 | 14 | few | TRBV4-1 | NA | CASSQGGAGYEQYF | TGCGCCAGCAGCCAAGGGGGCGCGGGGTACGAGCAGTACTTC
TRBJ2-7 | 13 | NA | TRBV2 | TRBD2 | CASSDLAGVEQYF | TGTGCCAGCAGTGACCTAGCGGGAGTCGAGCAGTACTTC
TRBJ2-7 | 14 | NA | TRBV19 | NA | CASSISGAAGEQYF | TGTGCCAGTAGTATTTCCGGGGCGGCCGGGGAGCAGTACTTC
TRBJ2-7 | 15 | NA | TRBV6-7 | TRBD1 | CASRVRDRASYEQYF | TGTGCCAGCAGGGTCCGGGACAGGGCATCCTACGAGCAGTACTTC
TRBJ1-6 | 20 | NA | TRBV5-3 | NA | CARSLAAGPSSGSYNSPLHF | TGTGCCAGAAGCTTGGCCGCAGGGCCGAGTTCAGGGTCCTATAATTCACCCCTCCACTTT
TRBJ2-2 | 14 | NA | TRBV5-1 | TRBD1 | CASSPDRGAGELFF | TGCGCCAGCAGCCCGGACAGGGGCGCCGGGGAGCTGTTTTTT
TRBJ2-7 | 15 | NA | TRBV27 | TRBD2 | CASSLGTSGIREQYF | TGTGCCAGCAGTTTGGGAACTAGCGGGATTCGAGAGCAGTACTTC
TRBJ1-6 | 17 | NA | TRBV30 | TRBD1 | CAWSVLGQGSYNSPLHF | TGTGCCTGGAGTGTACTCGGACAGGGGTCCTATAATTCACCCCTCCACTTT
TRBJ2-3 | 13 | NA | TRBV29-1 | TRBD2 | CSFSTSGTDTQYF | TGCAGCTTCTCGACTAGCGGAACAGATACGCAGTATTTT
TRBJ1-3 | 13 | NA | TRBV7-7 | NA | CASSSYPGNTIYF | TGTGCTAGCAGCTCTTACCCTGGAAACACCATATATTTT
TRBJ2-3 | 15 | once | TRBV6-4 | NA | CASSGGGGVGDTQYF | TGTGCCAGCAGTGGAGGAGGGGGAGTTGGAGATACGCAGTATTTT
TRBJ1-1 | 13 | NA | TRBV29-1 | NA | CSVGRGANTEAFF | TGCAGCGTTGGCCGGGGGGCGAACACTGAAGCTTTCTTT
TRBJ2-3 | 12 | few | TRBV11-2 | NA | CASSLDRDTQYF | TGTGCCAGCAGCTTAGATCGCGATACGCAGTATTTT
TRBJ2-1 | 15 | few | TRBV5-1 | NA | CASSLTGSSYNEQFF | TGCGCCAGCAGCTTGACAGGGAGCTCCTACAATGAGCAGTTCTTC
TRBJ2-6 | 12 | NA | TRBV30 | NA | CAWGTGANVLTF | TGTGCCTGGGGGACTGGGGCCAACGTCCTGACTTTC
TRBJ1-6 | 15 | NA | TRBV5-6 | TRBD1 | CASSRSGQYNSPLHF | TGTGCCAGCAGCCGGTCGGGACAGTATAATTCACCCCTCCACTTT
TRBJ2-7 | 16 | NA | TRBV5-1 | NA | CASSLVAGGSSYEQYF | TGCGCCAGCAGCTTGGTCGCAGGGGGGAGCTCCTACGAGCAGTACTTC
TRBJ1-1 | 15 | NA | TRBV7-2 | NA | CASSLVAGMNTEAFF | TGTGCCAGCAGCTTAGTCGCAGGGATGAACACTGAAGCTTTCTTT
TRBJ1-5 | 13 | few | TRBV6-1 | NA | CASTRTGNQPQHF | TGTGCCAGCACGCGTACGGGCAATCAGCCCCAGCATTTT
TRBJ2-7 | 15 | NA | TRBV18 | NA | CASSPLGAAPLEQYF | TGTGCCAGCTCACCACTCGGGGCAGCACCCCTCGAGCAGTACTTC
TRBJ1-6 | 15 | NA | TRBV19 | TRBD1 | CASSPIQGDGSPLHF | TGTGCCAGTAGTCCGATCCAGGGGGATGGGTCACCCCTCCACTTT
TRBJ2-7 | 17 | NA | TRBV30 | TRBD1 | CAWSVPLSGTGRYEQYF | TGTGCCTGGAGTGTACCTCTTTCGGGGACAGGCCGCTACGAGCAGTACTTC
TRBJ2-1 | 15 | NA | TRBV5-1 | NA | CASSTGGQLYNEQFF | TGCGCCAGCAGCACCGGAGGACAGCTCTACAATGAGCAGTTCTTC
TRBJ2-2 | 12 | NA | TRBV6-6 | NA | CASSYGDGELFF | TGTGCCAGCAGTTACGGCGACGGGGAGCTGTTTTTT